This T cell receptor (beta chain) came from a study of CD8+CD57+ T cells in acquired aplastic anemia. Study details: DNA from sorted CD4+ and CD8+ cells averaged around 3.5 ug. Study-wide findings and caveats: The same twenty-nine CD8+ CDR3 sequences occurred in patients and in controls. Researchers reported that CD8+ Simpson's diversity was not significantly different in patients versus controls.

Investigators profiled TCR beta VDJ and CDR3 from genomic DNA template. A single record per CDR3 protein comes from TCRdb applying MiXCR to the reads. This table has 150,000 to 200,000 distinct CDR3 sequences, roughly 48% appearing once. As concerns this clonotype: Its specificity is unknown.

This CDR3 has 15 residues. The germline gives CDR1 SGHRS, CDR2 YFSETQ. V lost 3 bases and J lost 4; bases outside the gene matches: 8. Sequenced sample: sorted CD4+, CD8+, or CD8+CD57+ T cells (not recorded which) from PBMCs. The chain is built from TRBV5-1 and TRBJ1-1, with TRBD1 matching 8 bases. This clonotype originated in a human donor in good health. In DNA, the CDR3 is TGCGCCAGCAGCTACGGACAGGGCGAGGGCACTGAAGCTTTCTTT. Protein product: CASSYGQGEGTEAFF.